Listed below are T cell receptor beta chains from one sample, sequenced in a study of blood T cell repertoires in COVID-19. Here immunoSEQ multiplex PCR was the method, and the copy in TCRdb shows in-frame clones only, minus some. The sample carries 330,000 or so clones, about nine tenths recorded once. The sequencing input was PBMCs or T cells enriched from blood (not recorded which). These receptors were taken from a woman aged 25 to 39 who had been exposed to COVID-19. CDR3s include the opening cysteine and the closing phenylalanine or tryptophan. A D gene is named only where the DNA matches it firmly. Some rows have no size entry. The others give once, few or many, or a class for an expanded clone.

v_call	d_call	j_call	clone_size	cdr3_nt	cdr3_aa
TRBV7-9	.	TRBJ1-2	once	TGTGCCAGCAGCCGCGACAGTAAGGAGGGCTACACCTTC	CASSRDSKEGYTF
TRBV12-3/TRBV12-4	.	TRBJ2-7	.	TGTGCCAGCACGGGGAGGCCCTACGAGCAGTACTTC	CASTGRPYEQYF
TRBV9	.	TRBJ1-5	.	TGTGCCAGCAGCGTAGGTGTAGTAGATCAGCCCCAGCATTTT	CASSVGVVDQPQHF
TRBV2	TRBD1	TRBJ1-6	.	TGTGCCAGCAGTGAAGAGGGGACAGGGATCCCCATCAATAATTCACCCCTCCACTTT	CASSEEGTGIPINNSPLHF
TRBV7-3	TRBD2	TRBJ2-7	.	TGTGCCAGCAGCTTGGTAGCGGGGGAACACTACGAGCAGTACTTC	CASSLVAGEHYEQYF
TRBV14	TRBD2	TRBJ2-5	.	TGTGCCAGCAGCCTATCGACTAGCATCAAGGAGACCCAGTACTTC	CASSLSTSIKETQYF
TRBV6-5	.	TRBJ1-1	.	TGTGCCAGCGTAGGGGGAAAGGCTGAAGCTTTCTTT	CASVGGKAEAFF
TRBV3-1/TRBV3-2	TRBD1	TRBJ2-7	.	TGTGCCAGCACCAGGGGACAGACCTACGAGCAGTACTTC	CASTRGQTYEQYF
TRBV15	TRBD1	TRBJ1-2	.	TGTGCCACCAGCAGAGGAGGGGGCACAACCTATGGCTACACCTTC	CATSRGGGTTYGYTF
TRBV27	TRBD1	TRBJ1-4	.	TGTGCCAGCAGGATGACAGGGTCTAATGAAAAACTGTTTTTT	CASRMTGSNEKLFF
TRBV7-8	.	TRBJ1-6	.	TGTGCCAGCAGCTTTTCCGAGAATTCACCCCTCCACTTT	CASSFSENSPLHF
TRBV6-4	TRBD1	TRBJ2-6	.	TGTGCCAGCAGTGACTCGGGACAGAGCTCTGGGGCCAACGTCCTGACTTTC	CASSDSGQSSGANVLTF
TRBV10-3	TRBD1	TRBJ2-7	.	TGTGCCATCAGTGAGTCGTCAGGGGGACCCTACGAGCAGTACTTC	CAISESSGGPYEQYF
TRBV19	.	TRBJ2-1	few	TGTGCCAGTAGTATAGTAACGGATGAGCAGTTCTTC	CASSIVTDEQFF
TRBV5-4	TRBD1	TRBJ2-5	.	TGTGCCAGCAGCTCCGGACAGGGCAGAGGGGAGACCCAGTACTTC	CASSSGQGRGETQYF
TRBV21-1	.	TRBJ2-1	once	TGTGCCAGCAGCAGTGGACAAGTGAGGCAGTTCTTC	CASSSGQVRQFF
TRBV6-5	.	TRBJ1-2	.	TGTGCCAGCAGTTACTCGGGACAAGCTAACTATGGCTACACCTTC	CASSYSGQANYGYTF
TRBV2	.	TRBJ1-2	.	TGTGCCAGCAGTGAGGGCGGGCACTATGGCTACACCTTC	CASSEGGHYGYTF
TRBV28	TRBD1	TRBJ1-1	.	TGTGCCAGCAGTTCCCCTCGGGGGACAGGGAGCGAAATGGCTTTCTTT	CASSSPRGTGSEMAFF